The 31 T cell receptor beta chains listed next were all sequenced from one sample in a study of blood T cell repertoires in COVID-19. Assay: immunoSEQ multiplex PCR; the TCRdb copy retains only in-frame clones and omits some. The sample holds 150,000 to 200,000 clones, approximately 86% seen once. Sequencing input: PBMCs or T cells enriched from blood (not recorded which). The receptor source for this set is a woman aged 40 to 50 in a cohort exposed to, infected with or recovered from COVID-19 (not recorded which).

Comment on this clone: The same CDR3 also results from other DNA sequences found in this sample. The chain is built from TRBV12-3 or TRBV12-4 and TRBJ2-7, with D hard to call. Trimming removed 1 base from V and 1 base from J, with 5 bases in between. This CDR3 region has 13 residues. CDR3 DNA: TGTGCCAGCAGTTTAGACAGTTCCTACGAGCAGTACTTC. It specifies CASSLDSSYEQYF.

This clone occurred a few times. This sequence joins TRBV5-1 and TRBJ1-1; 7 bases agree with TRBD1. This CDR3 has 15 amino acids. V shed 2 bases, J shed 2 bases, and the junction held 6 bases outside the gene matches. Germline V lookup: CDR1 SGHRS, CDR2 YFSETQ. As DNA, the CDR3 is TGCGCCAGCAGCTTAACAGGGGCAGTTAACACTGAAGCTTTCTTT. Protein: CASSLTGAVNTEAFF. Full variable domain (remainder filled in from reference TRBV5-1 and TRBJ1-1): KAGVTQTPRYLIKTRGQQVTLSCSPISGHRSVSWYQQTPGQGLQFLFEYFSETQRNKGNFPGRFSGRQFSNSRSEMNVSTLELGDSALYLCASSLTGAVNTEAFFGQGTRLTVV.

This clone has a single count. The V and J genes are TRBV29-1 and TRBJ2-2; the D is unclear. The CDR3 runs to 13 residues. In germline, CDR1 is SQVTM, CDR2 ANQGSEA. Deletions cut 5 bases from V and 5 bases from J, with 12 bases between. The CDR3 region is CSVTMTKTGELFF. The CDR3 DNA follows: TGCAGCGTTACAATGACAAAGACCGGGGAGCTGTTTTTT.

This chain connects TRBV19 to TRBJ1-3; D gene unclear. With 7 bases removed from V and 4 bases from J, the gap between germline ends came to 8 bases. This CDR3 is built from 12 residues. CDR1 and CDR2 from the germline V gene are LNHDA and SQIVND (reference sequence). CDR3 coding DNA: TGTGCCAGTATGCGGAGAGGAAACACCATATATTTT. Amino acids: CASMRRGNTIYF.

The rearrangement uses TRBV2 and TRBJ1-1; unclear D gene. Germline CDR1 reads SNHLY; CDR2 reads FYNNEI. The length of the CDR3 is 13 residues. Between the trimmed V and J ends, which lost 8 bases and 3 bases, there was a span of 13 bases. For the CDR3, the DNA is TGTGCCAGCGGCGGCGAGGATTACACTGAAGCTTTCTTT. Its translation: CASGGEDYTEAFF.

The chain recombines TRBV7-6 with TRBJ2-1; tentative D call: TRBD1 (5 bases). The ends were cut back, 3 bases at V and 0 bases at J, with 9 bases in the middle. The length of the CDR3 is 15 residues. Germline V CDR1 and CDR2: SGHVS, FNYEAQ. The CDR3 DNA reads TGTGCCAGCAGCTTGGCAGGGAACTCCTACAATGAGCAGTTCTTC. This sequence encodes CASSLAGNSYNEQFF.

The chain employs TRBV7-8 and TRBJ2-7, with 11 bases fitting TRBD2. Per germline, CDR1 SGHVS and CDR2 FQNEAQ. The CDR3 length is 15 residues. V trimming: 6 bases; J trimming: 6 bases; junction bases outside the gene matches: 10. The CDR3, as DNA: TGTGCCAGCAGTCAGATAGCGGGAGGGCCGTCCGAGCAGTACTTC. Encoded protein: CASSQIAGGPSEQYF.

This rearrangement joins TRBV7-2 to TRBJ2-7; a weak D match, TRBD1 (6 bases). V shed 4 bases and J shed 3 bases, with 10 bases lying between them. The CDR3 runs 13 residues. Germline CDR1 reads SGHTA; CDR2 reads FQGNSA. The CDR3: CASSWGQIYEQYF. CDR3 bases: TGTGCCAGCAGCTGGGGACAAATCTACGAGCAGTACTTC. Looking up the rest from reference TRBV7-2 and TRBJ2-7 gives the full variable domain: GAGVSQSPSNKVTEKGKDVELRCDPISGHTALYWYRQSLGQGLEFLIYFQGNSAPDKSGLPSDRFSAERTGGSVSTLTIQRTQQEDSAVYLCASSWGQIYEQYFGPGTRLTVT.

The chain couples TRBV3-1 (or the pseudogene TRBV3-2) to TRBJ2-5, with D possibly TRBD1 on 6 matching bases. Germline CDR1 is LGHDT and CDR2 is YNNKEL (reference sequence). There are 15 residues in the CDR3. V lost 4 bases to trimming and J lost 7 bases, with 19 bases between them. As DNA, the CDR3 is TGTGCCAGCAGCCCCGGGGCAACCCCGACAGGGACCCAGTACTTC. Its translation is CASSPGATPTGTQYF.

This chain joins TRBV4-2 and TRBJ2-3; tentatively, D is TRBD2 (6 bases). This CDR3 region has 16 residues. The V and J ends lost 4 bases and 4 bases respectively, with 18 bases between them. Germline lookup yields CDR1 LGHNA and CDR2 YNFKEQ. The DNA of the CDR3 is TGTGCCAGCAGCCTACAAACTAGAGGAGGGGCAGATACGCAGTATTTT. Translation gives CASSLQTRGGADTQYF.

The rearrangement joins TRBV5-4 to TRBJ1-2, with TRBD1 as a possible D gene (5 bases). This CDR3 region has 17 residues. V dropped 4 bases and J dropped 7 bases, with 26 bases sitting between them. Germline V gene lookup returns CDR1 SGHNT and CDR2 YYREEE (reference sequence). The CDR3 nucleotides read TGTGCCAGCAGCGAATGGGGCTTCTGGGGGACTATTGGTGGCTACACCTTC. Its translation: CASSEWGFWGTIGGYTF.

The V and J genes are TRBV13 and TRBJ2-5; D call uncertain. V was cut by 0 bases and J by 2 bases, with 10 bases left in between. The CDR3 is 15 residues long. Germline V gives CDR1 PRHDT, CDR2 FYEKMQ (reference sequence). CDR3 sequence: CASSLGAKNQETQYF. The CDR3 nucleotides read TGTGCCAGCAGCTTAGGGGCCAAAAATCAAGAGACCCAGTACTTC.

This chain uses TRBV6-5 with TRBJ2-7, with D maybe TRBD2 (5 bases). V shed 0 bases and J shed 1 base, with 7 bases lying between them. Germline-derived CDR1 and CDR2 are MNHEY and SVGAGI. The CDR3 sequence is 14 residues long. The DNA for the CDR3 is TGTGCCAGCAGTTACTCGAGCGGTTCCTACGAGCAGTACTTC. Translation: CASSYSSGSYEQYF.

With respect to this clone: This sequence may be a read error, since a much larger clone differs from it by one base. V is TRBV24-1 and J is TRBJ2-2, with 10 bases identical to TRBD1. Per germline, CDR1 KGHDR and CDR2 SFDVKD. The V segment lost 4 bases and the J segment 5 bases; nucleotides outside the gene matches: 6. The CDR3 sequence is 16 residues long. The CDR3 nucleotides are TGTGCCACCAGTGACCCCGGACAGGGGGAAACCGGGGAGCTGTTTTTT. It specifies CATSDPGQGETGELFF.

The chain employs TRBV30 and TRBJ2-1, with 7 bases fitting TRBD2. Germline V lookup: CDR1 GTSNPN, CDR2 SVGIG (reference sequence). The J segment lost 4 bases and the V segment lost 7 bases, leaving 7 bases of the junction unmatched. The CDR3 loop spans 13 amino acids. The CDR3 protein is CAYAGTTYNEQFF. DNA of the CDR3: TGTGCCTATGCCGGGACTACTTACAATGAGCAGTTCTTC.

This clone showed up just once. The chain joins TRBV5-1 to TRBJ1-1; maybe TRBD1 (6 bases). Trimming stripped 3 bases from V and 5 bases from J, with 14 bases between. CDR3 size: 14 residues. Germline values: CDR1 SGHRS, CDR2 YFSETQ. CDR3 nucleotide sequence: TGCGCCAGCAGCTCCGGGACACCAGGGACTGAAGCTTTCTTT. It encodes CASSSGTPGTEAFF.

The chain recombines TRBV5-1 with TRBJ1-1, with TRBD1 as a possible D gene (5 bases). Germline V lookup: CDR1 SGHRS, CDR2 YFSETQ. Trimming took off 0 bases at V and 11 bases at J, with 20 bases between the two ends. This CDR3 spans 15 amino acids. DNA for the CDR3: TGCGCCAGCAGCTTGGACGTGGCCTTCTTTGGGGCCGCTTTCTTT. Protein sequence: CASSLDVAFFGAAFF.

The chain combines TRBV28 with TRBJ1-2; unclear D gene. The germline gives CDR1 MDHEN, CDR2 SYDVKM. The V end lost 3 bases, the J end lost 5 bases, and 16 bases lay between the germline ends. The CDR3 runs to 15 residues. The CDR3, as DNA: TGTGCCAGCAGTTTTCGAGGGTCCGCGAGTTATGGCTACACCTTC. Residues: CASSFRGSASYGYTF.

This clone was observed once. The chain is built from TRBV9 and TRBJ2-1; 8 bases align to TRBD2. Germline V gives CDR1 SGDLS, CDR2 YYNGEE. The trim removed 3 bases at V and 0 bases at J, leaving 8 bases unmatched. The CDR3 is 17 residues long. Here the CDR3 reads CASSAEASGRSYNEQFF. The CDR3 bases are TGTGCCAGCAGCGCAGAGGCTAGCGGGCGCTCCTACAATGAGCAGTTCTTC. The entire variable domain, with the rest obtained from reference TRBV9 and TRBJ2-1, is as follows: DSGVTQTPKHLITATGQRVTLRCSPRSGDLSVYWYQQSLDQGLQFLIQYYNGEERAKGNILERFSAQQFPDLHSELNLSSLELGDSALYFCASSAEASGRSYNEQFFGPGTRLTVL.

The chain is built from TRBV6-5 and TRBJ1-5; D is unclear. V shed 7 bases and J shed 0 bases, with 13 bases lying between them. This CDR3 is built from 15 residues. Germline-derived CDR1 and CDR2 are MNHEY and SVGAGI. CDR3 in DNA: TGTGCCAGCACCCGAGAATTCCTTAGCAATCAGCCCCAGCATTTT. It specifies CASTREFLSNQPQHF.

The V call is TRBV11-3, the J call TRBJ1-1, with a possible D match to TRBD1 (5 bases). The V gene's germline CDR1 is SGHNT and CDR2 YENEEA. The CDR3 runs to 14 residues. V was shortened by 1 base and J by 3 bases, with 9 bases between the two germline ends. As DNA, the CDR3 is TGTGCCAGCAGCTTAGGCCCAGGGTACACTGAAGCTTTCTTT. This translates into CASSLGPGYTEAFF.

V gene TRBV13 combines with J gene TRBJ1-2; 9 bases are a match to TRBD1. From germline, CDR1 is PRHDT and CDR2 FYEKMQ (reference sequence). Germline trimming cut 0 bases from V and 13 bases from J; bases unmatched to any gene: 12. The CDR3 runs to 15 residues. CDR3 loop: CASSLGGQGPPIATF. Written as DNA, the CDR3 is TGTGCCAGCAGCTTAGGGGGACAGGGTCCCCCTATTGCCACCTTC.

This clone was detected only once. V usage is TRBV7-8 and J usage is TRBJ1-3; D possibly corresponds to TRBD1 (5 bases). The germline CDR1 and CDR2 sequences are SGHVS and FQNEAQ. The CDR3 loop spans 17 amino acids. Trimming cost V 1 base and J 0 bases, with 13 bases left between them. This CDR3 is CASSLVARAISGNTIYF. CDR3 sequence (DNA): TGTGCCAGCAGCTTAGTGGCCAGGGCTATCTCTGGAAACACCATATATTTT.

This clone was seen a single time. This chain connects TRBV7-2 to TRBJ1-2; unclear D gene. This CDR3 is built from 15 residues. V was clipped by 2 bases and J by 6 bases, with 16 bases between them. CDR1 is SGHTA, CDR2 FQGNSA, per germline. The DNA of the CDR3 is TGTGCCAGCAGCTTAAGGGAGGGTGGATATGATGGCTACACCTTC. It codes for CASSLREGGYDGYTF.

The table lists this clone with a few counts. V is TRBV11-3 and J is TRBJ2-7; D uncertain. Germline V lookup: CDR1 SGHNT, CDR2 YENEEA. Trimming pared 2 bases from V and 3 bases from J, leaving 11 bases between. This CDR3 has 14 residues. In DNA form, the CDR3 reads TGTGCCAGCAGCTTACGGAGTGGCGGCTACGAGCAGTACTTC. Its translation: CASSLRSGGYEQYF.

This chain uses TRBV7-9 with TRBJ2-1; D remains unclear. The CDR3 runs to 12 residues. Germline CDR1 reads SEHNR; CDR2 reads FQNEAQ (reference sequence). Trimming took 3 bases from V and 8 from J, leaving 8 bases between them. CDR3 region: CASSFLSDEQFF. The CDR3 DNA sequence: TGTGCCAGCAGCTTTTTGTCGGATGAGCAGTTCTTC.

The CDR3 nucleotides read TGTGCCAGCAGCGGTTACCAGGGACAGGGAAACTATGGCTACACCTTC. As protein: CASSGYQGQGNYGYTF. This chain uses TRBV9 with TRBJ1-2, with TRBD1 matching over 9 bases. The CDR3 totals 16 residues. Germline V CDR1 and CDR2: SGDLS, YYNGEE. V was clipped by 3 bases and J by 2 bases; unmatched bases: 8.

The rearrangement links TRBV6-5 to TRBJ1-4; a possible D gene is TRBD1 (5 bases). The length of the CDR3 is 14 residues. V lost 6 bases, J lost 2 bases, and 10 bases lay in between. The germline V gene has CDR1 MNHEY and CDR2 SVGAGI. CDR3 DNA: TGTGCCAGCAGCCGGGAGGGGACTAATGAAAAACTGTTTTTT. This gives the protein CASSREGTNEKLFF.

The chain employs TRBV12-5 and TRBJ1-1, with a tentative D call TRBD1 (5 bases). The V and J ends lost 6 bases and 11 bases respectively, with 13 bases between them. The CDR3 spans 11 residues. Germline lookup yields CDR1 LGHNT and CDR2 FRNRAP. In DNA form, the CDR3 reads TGTGCTAGTGGCTCAGGGTTGGGGGCTTTCTTT. Its protein product is CASGSGLGAFF.

This chain connects TRBV14 to TRBJ2-1; 9 bases are shared with TRBD2. CDR1 SGHDN and CDR2 FVKESK come from the germline V gene. The length of the CDR3 is 14 residues. Trimming cost V 4 bases and J 10 bases; bases outside gene matches: 8. The DNA for the CDR3 is TGTGCCAGCAGCCCGCGACTAGCGGCCGGGGAGCAGTTCTTC. Translated: CASSPRLAAGEQFF. Drawing the rest from reference TRBV14 and TRBJ2-1, the complete variable domain is EAGVTQFPSHSVIEKGQTVTLRCDPISGHDNLYWYRRVMGKEIKFLLHFVKESKQDESGMPNNRFLAERTGGTYSTLKVQPAELEDSGVYFCASSPRLAAGEQFFGPGTRLTVL.

The chain links TRBV29-1 to TRBJ2-5, with 7 bases lining up with TRBD1. The V gene end was trimmed by 4 bases and the J gene end by 10 bases; junction bases not matched to a gene: 9. Per germline, CDR1 SQVTM and CDR2 ANQGSEA. The CDR3 totals 12 residues. Here the CDR3 DNA reads TGCAGCGTTGCCGAACAGGGGAAAATCCAGTACTTC. Residues: CSVAEQGKIQYF.